The 24 T cell receptor beta chains listed next were all sequenced from one sample in a study of T cells in Graves' hyperthyroidism and ophthalmopathy. The investigators amplified TCR beta CDR3 regions from RNA transcripts. In the first-round RT-PCR of the TCR CDR3, the HTBI primer set was used. TCRdb called the multiplex PCR reads again in MiXCR, with one record for every CDR3 protein. In the table there are about 540,000 distinct CDR3 sequences, roughly 50% of which are singletons. The specimen sequenced was peripheral blood or thyroid tissue (not recorded which). These receptors were collected from a woman under 30 with Graves' hyperthyroidism.

The CDR3 spells CASSPGWGTYNEQFF. The CDR3, as DNA: TGTGCCAGCAGCCCAGGTTGGGGGACCTACAATGAGCAGTTCTTC. The V call is TRBV5-8, the J call TRBJ2-1; perhaps D is TRBD1 or TRBD2 (5 bases each). The V gene lost 4 bases and the J gene lost 2 bases, with 13 bases spanning the gap. The CDR3 runs to 15 residues. CDR1 is SGHTS, CDR2 YDEGEE, per germline.

The sample holds a few counts of this clonotype. This chain uses TRBV29-1 with TRBJ2-3; maybe TRBD2 (5 bases). Per germline, CDR1 SQVTM and CDR2 ANQGSEA. Trimming removed 2 bases at V and 3 bases at J, with 12 bases between. CDR3 length: 14 amino acids. CDR3 in amino acids: CSVEFTRGTDTQYF. CDR3 nucleotides: TGCAGCGTTGAATTCACCAGAGGGACAGATACGCAGTATTTT.

The chain carries TRBV20-1 and TRBJ1-6; D uncertain. The germline V gene has CDR1 DFQATT and CDR2 SNEGSKA (reference sequence). Trimming shortened V by 6 bases and J by 12 bases, and 6 bases separated the two germline ends. The CDR3 length is 9 residues. Here the CDR3 DNA reads TGCAGTGCAAAGATACCCCTCCACTTT. This gives the protein CSAKIPLHF.

This clonotype was picked up many times. The chain couples TRBV12-3 or TRBV12-4 to TRBJ1-5; a weak D match, TRBD1 (5 bases). V lost 5 bases and J lost 6, with 14 bases in between. The CDR3 runs 14 residues. The CDR3 is CASSPGQPGQPQHF. CDR3 DNA: TGTGCCAGCAGTCCCGGACAACCTGGTCAGCCCCAGCATTTT.

This clonotype was counted ten times or more. The chain has TRBV9 and TRBJ2-2; D may be TRBD1 (5 bases). The CDR3 totals 13 residues. CDR1 is SGDLS and CDR2 is YYNGEE in the germline V gene. The V gene lost 3 bases and the J gene lost 11 bases, with 14 bases spanning the gap. The CDR3 nucleotides read TGTGCCAGCAGCGGATACCAGGGTCTAGAGCTGTTTTTT. Protein product: CASSGYQGLELFF.

This clonotype showed up just once. V gene TRBV9 combines with J gene TRBJ1-4; D is ambiguous. Trimming shortened V by 0 bases and J by 8 bases, and 11 bases separated the two germline ends. The CDR3 runs to 14 residues. The germline V gene encodes CDR1 SGDLS and CDR2 YYNGEE. The CDR3 DNA sequence: TGTGCCAGCAGCGTAGCCGCGCGGGAGGAAAAACTGTTTTTT. This gives the protein CASSVAAREEKLFF.

The rearrangement links TRBV29-1 to TRBJ1-1; 7 bases are a match to TRBD1. The CDR3 is made up of 13 amino acids. Germline V gene data show CDR1 as SQVTM and CDR2 as ANQGSEA. With V trimmed by 8 bases and J by 5 bases, 11 bases remained unmatched. This chain's CDR3 is CSHTDRVYTEAFF. The CDR3, as DNA: TGCAGCCATACCGACAGGGTATATACTGAAGCTTTCTTT.

Many counts were recorded for this clonotype. The genes are TRBV6-1 and TRBJ2-7; TRBD1 aligns across 9 bases. The CDR3 is 14 amino acids. The V gene end was trimmed by 7 bases and the J gene end by 4 bases; junction bases not matched to a gene: 8. Germline V CDR1 and CDR2: MNHNS, SASEGT. The CDR3 reads CASIRDRAGYEQYF. CDR3 in DNA: TGTGCCAGCATCCGGGACAGGGCCGGGTACGAGCAGTACTTC.

This clonotype was counted ten times or more. The chain recombines TRBV24-1 with TRBJ2-6, with TRBD1 matching 9 bases. The CDR3 covers 19 residues. V gave up 4 bases and J gave up 0 bases; unmatched junction bases: 9. CDR1 and CDR2 from the germline V gene are KGHDR and SFDVKD. CDR3 loop: CATSDVPGQGDSGANVLTF. The CDR3, as DNA: TGTGCCACCAGTGACGTACCGGGACAGGGCGACTCTGGGGCCAACGTCCTGACTTTC.

The chain employs TRBV29-1 and TRBJ2-1; 8 bases map to TRBD2. This CDR3 is 14 amino acids long. The V and J ends lost 4 bases and 4 bases, in that order; junction bases with no gene match: 6. Germline V gene data show CDR1 as SQVTM and CDR2 as ANQGSEA. The CDR3 sequence is CSVGASGSYNEQFF. In DNA, the CDR3 is TGCAGCGTTGGGGCTAGCGGGTCATACAATGAGCAGTTCTTC.

Of note for this clonotype: The germline gene is not matched at one end of the junction; a read error may be the cause. The chain recombines TRBV7-6 with TRBJ2-7; a possible D gene is TRBD2 (5 bases). The CDR3 has 13 residues. Germline V gives CDR1 SGHVS, CDR2 FNYEAQ. CDR3 sequence reads: CASSLALPYEQYF. CDR3 coding DNA: TGTGCCAGCAGCCTAGCACTACCTTACGAGCAGTACTTC.

A note on this clonotype: A read error may be the cause here, since a much bigger clone is one base away. The chain joins TRBV6-1 to TRBJ1-6; 7 bases align to TRBD1. This CDR3 has 16 residues. The germline CDR1 and CDR2 sequences are MNHNS and SASEGT. For the CDR3, the DNA is TGTGCCAGCTCTGCCGAGGAGGGGGCCCCACTTTCACCCCCCCACTTT. This gives the protein CASSAEEGAPLSPPHF.

This clonotype was detected only a few times. This chain uses TRBV4-3 with TRBJ2-7, with no clear D. Germline assignment: CDR1 LGHNA and CDR2 YSLEER. The CDR3 is 15 amino acids. The V end was cut by 0 bases, the J end by 2 bases, with 11 bases between. This chain's CDR3 is CASSQDRMGPYEQYF. The CDR3 bases are TGCGCCAGCAGCCAAGATCGGATGGGTCCCTACGAGCAGTACTTC.

This clonotype has at least ten counts. CDR3 sequence: CASSLELRTAESGYTF. Written as DNA, the CDR3 is TGTGCCAGCAGCTTAGAACTTCGCACGGCGGAGAGTGGCTACACCTTC. J is TRBJ1-2 and V is TRBV7-9; D call uncertain. V was trimmed by 1 base and J by 7 bases, leaving 19 bases between them. This CDR3 has 16 amino acids. Looked up from germline, CDR1 is SEHNR and CDR2 is FQNEAQ (reference sequence).

With regard to this clonotype: At one end, the junction sequence differs from germline, possibly due to a read error. V gene TRBV7-9 combines with J gene TRBJ1-3; D is undetermined. CDR1 and CDR2 (germline): SEHNR, FQNEAQ (reference sequence). CDR3 length equals 14 residues. For the CDR3, the DNA is TGCGCCAGCAGCCAAGATAGGGAAGTGAACACCATATATTTT. Protein product: CASSQDREVNTIYF.

On this clonotype itself: A read error may be the cause here, since a much bigger clone is one base away. V is TRBV5-4 and J is TRBJ1-2; possible D gene TRBD1, 5 bases. The CDR3 contains 14 residues. Per germline, CDR1 SGHNT and CDR2 YYREEE (reference sequence). Trimming shortened V by 4 bases and J by 5 bases, and 15 bases separated the two germline ends. CDR3 protein: CASSGFQGPYGYTF. CDR3 sequence (DNA): TGTGCCAGCAGCGGATTCCAGGGCCCGTATGGCTACACCTTC.

With regard to this clonotype: This may be a read error: a much more frequent sequence differs by one nucleotide. The DNA of the CDR3 is TGTGCCACCGGCAGAGACACATATGGAGACCGTCTAGGGGGAAACACCATATATTTT. It encodes CATGRDTYGDRLGGNTIYF. The chain links TRBV15 to TRBJ1-3; D gene ambiguous. CDR3 length: 19 residues. The germline CDR1 and CDR2 sequences are LNHNV and YYDKDF (reference sequence). Complete variable domain (other parts from reference TRBV15 and TRBJ1-3): DAMVIQNPRYQVTQFGKPVTLSCSQTLNHNVMYWYQQKSSQAPKLLFHYYDKDFNNEADTPDNFQSRRPNTSFCFLDIRSPGLGDTAMYLCATGRDTYGDRLGGNTIYFGEGSWLTVV.

This clonotype was observed a single time. A read error may explain this, as a much larger clone is one base away. The chain recombines TRBV2 with TRBJ2-2, with no clear D. V lost 6 bases and J 1 base, leaving 15 bases between the germline ends. This CDR3 spans 16 amino acids. Germline assignment: CDR1 SNHLY and CDR2 FYNNEI. CDR3 amino acids: CASSPGATLNTGELFF. DNA for the CDR3: TGTGCCAGCAGCCCTGGCGCGACATTGAACACCGGGGAGCTGTTTTTT. The variable domain in full, completed from reference TRBV2 and TRBJ2-2, reads EPEVTQTPSHQVTQMGQEVILRCVPISNHLYFYWYRQILGQKVEFLVSFYNNEISEKSEIFDDQFSVERPDGSNFTLKIRSTKLEDSAMYFCASSPGATLNTGELFFGEGSRLTVL.

This clonotype has ten or more counts. J is TRBJ2-3 and V is TRBV20-1; D is perhaps TRBD1 or TRBD2 (5 bases each). CDR1 and CDR2 (germline): DFQATT, SNEGSKA (reference sequence). This CDR3 has 15 residues. Between the trimmed V and J ends, which lost 3 bases and 5 bases, there was a span of 18 bases. This CDR3 is CSASPQAGTGDTQYF. The DNA of the CDR3 is TGCAGTGCTAGCCCTCAGGCAGGGACGGGAGATACGCAGTATTTT.

This clonotype occurred many times. The genes are TRBV19 and TRBJ1-2; a possible D gene is TRBD1 (5 bases). Germline CDR1 is LNHDA and CDR2 is SQIVND (reference sequence). CDR3 size: 13 residues. The V gene lost 6 bases and the J gene lost 8 bases, with 16 bases spanning the gap. DNA of the CDR3: TGTGCCAGTAGCCCAGAGTGGGGGGAAGGCTACACCTTC. Encoded protein: CASSPEWGEGYTF. Variable domain in full (rest from reference TRBV19 and TRBJ1-2): DGGITQSPKYLFRKEGQNVTLSCEQNLNHDAMYWYRQDPGQGLRLIYYSQIVNDFQKGDIAEGYSVSREKKESFPLTVTSAQKNPTAFYLCASSPEWGEGYTFGSGTRLTVV.

In this sample, this clonotype turned up many times. The chain joins TRBV7-9 to TRBJ2-7; 10 bases are a match to TRBD2. Germline trimming cut 4 bases from V and 12 bases from J; bases unmatched to any gene: 6. The CDR3 spans 12 residues. CDR1 SEHNR and CDR2 FQNEAQ come from the germline V gene (reference sequence). The chain's CDR3 is CASSSLAGRTYF. CDR3 DNA: TGTGCCAGCAGCTCACTAGCGGGGCGGACGTACTTC.

This clonotype appeared many times. The CDR3 nucleotides are TGTGCCACCAGCTCCGGACAGGGGTATAATTCACCCCTCCACTTT. Its protein product is CATSSGQGYNSPLHF. The rearrangement uses TRBV15 and TRBJ1-6, with TRBD1 matching over 9 bases. V shed 5 bases and J 4 bases; nucleotides not matched to a gene: 3. CDR3 size: 15 residues. The V gene's germline CDR1 is LNHNV and CDR2 YYDKDF (reference sequence).

With regard to this clonotype: A much larger clone differs from this one at a single base, so this may be a read error. The rearrangement joins TRBV12-3 or TRBV12-4 to TRBJ2-2; TRBD1 or TRBD2 may be the D gene (5 bases each). The CDR3 is 16 residues long. Trimming removed 6 bases from V and 4 bases from J, with 18 bases in between. CDR3 residues: CASSLERGTRTGELFF. For the CDR3, the DNA is TGTGCCAGCAGCCTTGAACGGGGCACGCGCACCGGGGAGCTGTTTTTT.

The chain links TRBV7-8 to TRBJ1-5; no definite D call. There are 17 residues in the CDR3. Trimming stripped 6 bases from V and 0 bases from J, with 18 bases between. CDR1 is SGHVS, CDR2 FQNEAQ, per germline. Written as DNA, the CDR3 is TGTGCCAGCAGAGGGAAGATAGGGCCATATAGCAATCAGCCCCAGCATTTT. Translated, it gives CASRGKIGPYSNQPQHF.